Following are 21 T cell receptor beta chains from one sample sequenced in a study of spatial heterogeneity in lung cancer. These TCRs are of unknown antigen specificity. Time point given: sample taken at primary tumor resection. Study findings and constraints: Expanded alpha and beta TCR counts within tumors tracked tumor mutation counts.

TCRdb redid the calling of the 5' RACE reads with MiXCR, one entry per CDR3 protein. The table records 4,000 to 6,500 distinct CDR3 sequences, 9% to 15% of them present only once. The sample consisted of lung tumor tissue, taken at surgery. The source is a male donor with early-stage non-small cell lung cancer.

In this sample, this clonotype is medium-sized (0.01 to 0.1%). Written as DNA, the CDR3 is TGTGCCATCAGCCGGGACGGAAAGTACGAGCAGTACTTC. Translation gives CAISRDGKYEQYF. This chain connects TRBV10-3 to TRBJ2-7; D could derive from TRBD1 or TRBD2 (5 bases each). The V gene lost 6 bases and the J gene lost 4 bases, with 13 bases spanning the gap. There are 13 residues in the CDR3. From germline, CDR1 is ENHRY and CDR2 SYGVKD.

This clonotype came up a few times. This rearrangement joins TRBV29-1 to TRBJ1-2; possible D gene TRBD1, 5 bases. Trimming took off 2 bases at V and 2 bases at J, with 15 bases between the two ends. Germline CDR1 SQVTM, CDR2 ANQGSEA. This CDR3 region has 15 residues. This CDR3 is CSVESDRRFNYGYTF. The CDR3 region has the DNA TGCAGCGTTGAATCCGACAGAAGATTCAACTATGGCTACACCTTC.

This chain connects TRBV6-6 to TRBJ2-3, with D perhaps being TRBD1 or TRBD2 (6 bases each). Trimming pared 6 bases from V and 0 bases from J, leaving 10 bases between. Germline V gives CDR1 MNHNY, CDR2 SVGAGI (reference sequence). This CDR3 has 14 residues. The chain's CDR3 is CASRQGTSTDTQYF. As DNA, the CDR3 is TGTGCCAGCAGGCAGGGGACTAGCACAGATACGCAGTATTTT.

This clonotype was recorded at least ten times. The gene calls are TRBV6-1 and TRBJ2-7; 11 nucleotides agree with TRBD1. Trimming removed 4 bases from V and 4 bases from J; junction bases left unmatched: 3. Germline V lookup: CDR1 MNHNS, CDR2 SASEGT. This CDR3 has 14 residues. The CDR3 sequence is CASSGTGGFYEQYV. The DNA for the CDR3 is TGTGCCAGCAGTGGGACAGGGGGCTTTTACGAGCAGTACGTC.

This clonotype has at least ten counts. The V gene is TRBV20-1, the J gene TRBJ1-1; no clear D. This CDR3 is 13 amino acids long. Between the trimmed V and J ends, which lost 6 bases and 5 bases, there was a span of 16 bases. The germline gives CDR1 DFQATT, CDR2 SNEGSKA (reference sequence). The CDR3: CSALLLRATEAFF. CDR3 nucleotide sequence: TGCAGTGCCCTACTCCTGCGGGCGACTGAAGCTTTCTTT.

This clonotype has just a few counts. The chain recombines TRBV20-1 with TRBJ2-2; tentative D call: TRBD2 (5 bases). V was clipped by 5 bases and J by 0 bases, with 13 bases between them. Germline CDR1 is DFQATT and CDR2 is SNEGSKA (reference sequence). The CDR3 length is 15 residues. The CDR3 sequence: CSASPADSNTGELFF. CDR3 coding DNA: TGCAGTGCTTCCCCTGCGGACTCGAACACCGGGGAGCTGTTTTTT.

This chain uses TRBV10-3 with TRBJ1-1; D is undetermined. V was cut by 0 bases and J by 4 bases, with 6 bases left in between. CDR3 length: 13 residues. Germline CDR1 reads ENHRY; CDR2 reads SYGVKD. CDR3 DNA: TGTGCCATCAGTGAGTCGGATAGCACTGAAGCTTTCTTT. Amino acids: CAISESDSTEAFF.

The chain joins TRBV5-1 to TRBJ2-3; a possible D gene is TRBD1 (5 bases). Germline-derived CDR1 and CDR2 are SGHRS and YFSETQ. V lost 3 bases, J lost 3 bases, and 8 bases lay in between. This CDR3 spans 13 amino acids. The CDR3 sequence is CASSSRQTDTQYF. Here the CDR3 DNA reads TGCGCCAGCAGCTCTAGACAGACAGATACGCAGTATTTT.

The CDR3 spells CASSDEGEMNTEAFF. The CDR3, as DNA: TGCGCCAGCAGTGATGAGGGGGAAATGAACACTGAAGCTTTCTTT. This rearrangement joins TRBV10-2 to TRBJ1-1; a possible D gene is TRBD1 (6 bases). This CDR3 has 15 residues. The ends were cut back, 3 bases at V and 0 bases at J, with 11 bases in the middle. The germline V gene has CDR1 WSHSY and CDR2 SAAADI.

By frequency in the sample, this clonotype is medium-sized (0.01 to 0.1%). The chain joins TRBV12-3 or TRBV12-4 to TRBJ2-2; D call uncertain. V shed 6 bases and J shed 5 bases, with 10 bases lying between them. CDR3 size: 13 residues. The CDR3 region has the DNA TGTGCCAGCAGCCCCTCACTGACCGGGGAGCTGTTTTTT. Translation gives CASSPSLTGELFF.

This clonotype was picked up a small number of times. The CDR3 DNA follows: TGCGCCAGCAGACGCGGGAGGGCCTCGGAAACGGATGAGCAGTTCTTC. Its translation is CASRRGRASETDEQFF. The rearrangement joins TRBV5-1 to TRBJ2-1, with 9 bases fitting TRBD2. V was pared by 5 bases and J by 8 bases, with 14 bases of the junction left unmatched. CDR3 length: 16 residues. CDR1 SGHRS and CDR2 YFSETQ come from the germline V gene.

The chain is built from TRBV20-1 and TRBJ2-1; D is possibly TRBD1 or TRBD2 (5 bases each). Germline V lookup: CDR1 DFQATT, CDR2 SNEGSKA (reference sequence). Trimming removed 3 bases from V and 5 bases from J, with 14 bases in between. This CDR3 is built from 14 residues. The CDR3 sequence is CSARPGQGDNEQFF. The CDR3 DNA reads TGCAGTGCTAGGCCCGGTCAGGGAGACAATGAGCAGTTCTTC.

The CDR3: CASSEPQSPLKVQYF. DNA of the CDR3: TGTGCCAGCAGTGAACCGCAGAGCCCGCTAAAAGTGCAGTACTTC. This chain connects TRBV6-1 to TRBJ2-7; unclear D gene. The ends were cut back, 2 bases at V and 9 bases at J, with 20 bases in the middle. The germline V gene encodes CDR1 MNHNS and CDR2 SASEGT. The CDR3 has 15 residues.

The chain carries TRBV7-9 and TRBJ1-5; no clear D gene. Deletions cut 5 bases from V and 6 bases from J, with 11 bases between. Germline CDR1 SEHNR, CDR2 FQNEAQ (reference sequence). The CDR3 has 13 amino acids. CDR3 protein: CASSQNPGQPQHF. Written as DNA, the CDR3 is TGTGCCAGCAGCCAAAATCCAGGTCAGCCCCAGCATTTT.

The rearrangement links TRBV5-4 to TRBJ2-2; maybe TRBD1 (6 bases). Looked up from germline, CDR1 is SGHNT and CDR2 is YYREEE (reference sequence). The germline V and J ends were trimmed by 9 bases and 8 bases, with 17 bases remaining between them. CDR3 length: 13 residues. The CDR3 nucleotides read TGTGCCACCCTACAAGGGGGAGAGGGGGAGCTGTTTTTT. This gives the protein CATLQGGEGELFF.

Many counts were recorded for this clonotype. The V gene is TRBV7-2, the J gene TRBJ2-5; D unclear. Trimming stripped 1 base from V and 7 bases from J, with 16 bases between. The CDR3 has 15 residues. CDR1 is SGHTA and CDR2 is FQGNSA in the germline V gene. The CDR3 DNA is TGTGCCAGCAGCTTAGATACCGGCCGACCGGGGACCCAGTACTTC. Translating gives CASSLDTGRPGTQYF.

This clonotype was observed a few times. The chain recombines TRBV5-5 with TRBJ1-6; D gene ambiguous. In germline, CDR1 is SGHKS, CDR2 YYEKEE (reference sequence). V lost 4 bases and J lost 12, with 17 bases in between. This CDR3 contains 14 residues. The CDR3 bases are TGTGCCAGCAGCCGCACCCCCGTGGACGGACCCCTCCACTTT. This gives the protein CASSRTPVDGPLHF.

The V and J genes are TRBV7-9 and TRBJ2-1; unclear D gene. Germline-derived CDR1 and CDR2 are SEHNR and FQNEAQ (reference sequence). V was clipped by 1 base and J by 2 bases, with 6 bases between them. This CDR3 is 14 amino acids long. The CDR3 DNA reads TGTGCCAGCAGCTTAGGGCGCGCCTACAATGAGCAGTTCTTC. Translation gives CASSLGRAYNEQFF.

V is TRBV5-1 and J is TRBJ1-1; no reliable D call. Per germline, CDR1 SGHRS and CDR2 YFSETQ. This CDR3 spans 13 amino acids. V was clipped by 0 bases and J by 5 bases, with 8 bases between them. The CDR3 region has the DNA TGCGCCAGCAGCTTGGATACGGATACTGAAGCTTTCTTT. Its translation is CASSLDTDTEAFF.

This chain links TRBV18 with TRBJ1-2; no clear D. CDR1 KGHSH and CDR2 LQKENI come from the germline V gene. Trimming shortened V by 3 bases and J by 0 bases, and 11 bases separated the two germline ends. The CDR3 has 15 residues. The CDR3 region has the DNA TGTGCCAGCTCACCTAGGACCGCTACTAACTATGGCTACACCTTC. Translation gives CASSPRTATNYGYTF.

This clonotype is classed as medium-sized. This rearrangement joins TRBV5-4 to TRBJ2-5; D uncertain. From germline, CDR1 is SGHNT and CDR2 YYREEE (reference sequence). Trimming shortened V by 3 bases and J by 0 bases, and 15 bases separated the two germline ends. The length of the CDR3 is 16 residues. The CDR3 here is CASSSGRSRNQETQYF. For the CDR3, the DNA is TGTGCCAGCAGCTCTGGACGGTCCCGAAACCAAGAGACCCAGTACTTC. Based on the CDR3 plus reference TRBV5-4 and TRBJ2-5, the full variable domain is ETGVTQSPTHLIKTRGQQVTLRCSSQSGHNTVSWYQQALGQGPQFIFQYYREEENGRGNFPPRFSGLQFPNYSSELNVNALELDDSALYLCASSSGRSRNQETQYFGPGTRLLVL.